The 23 T cell receptor beta chains listed next were all sequenced from one sample in a study of a mutant IDH1 vaccine in newly diagnosed glioma. Using immunoSEQ multiplex PCR, the repertoire was profiled, and TCRdb retains in-frame clones only, with some absent. Here the sample spans approximately 76,000 clones, around 90% being singletons. The time point was: week 5, during vaccination. Doses comprised 300 ug of mutant IDH1 20-mer peptide each, plus topical imiquimod. No antigen is known for these receptors. Sample: PBMCs, taken from a glioma patient whose treatment included an IDH1 peptide vaccine. These receptors were taken from a woman in her 50s with glioma.

The chain carries TRBV5-1 and TRBJ1-4; 7 nucleotides match TRBD1. The V and J ends lost 3 bases and 8 bases, in that order; junction bases with no gene match: 7. Germline V gives CDR1 SGHRS, CDR2 YFSETQ. The CDR3 runs to 14 residues. The CDR3 here is CASSSGTADEKLFF. The CDR3 DNA reads as TGCGCCAGCAGCTCCGGGACAGCGGACGAAAAACTGTTTTTT.

The chain uses TRBV7-9 and TRBJ2-7, with D perhaps matching TRBD2 (5 bases). The CDR3 runs to 13 residues. Germline V gene sequence: CDR1 SEHNR, CDR2 FQNEAQ (reference sequence). Trimming stripped 2 bases from V and 2 bases from J, with 7 bases between. The DNA for the CDR3 is TGTGCCAGCAGCTTATACGGGGCCTACGAGCAGTACTTC. This translates into CASSLYGAYEQYF.

This clone was seen just once. The gene calls are TRBV30 and TRBJ2-6; D unresolved. Trimming shortened V by 0 bases and J by 0 bases, and 3 bases separated the two germline ends. The CDR3 spans 14 residues. CDR1 and CDR2 from the germline V gene are GTSNPN and SVGIG (reference sequence). The CDR3 here is CAWSVGSGANVLTF. The CDR3 region has the DNA TGTGCCTGGAGTGTAGGCTCTGGGGCCAACGTCCTGACTTTC. The whole variable domain, remainder taken from reference TRBV30 and TRBJ2-6, is SQTIHQWPATLVQPVGSPLSLECTVEGTSNPNLYWYRQAAGRGLQLLFYSVGIGQISSEVPQNLSASRPQDRQFILSSKKLLLSDSGFYLCAWSVGSGANVLTFGAGSRLTVL.

The genes are TRBV7-2 and TRBJ1-1; no firm D call. V gave up 5 bases and J gave up 1 base, with 8 bases separating them. This CDR3 spans 13 amino acids. Germline CDR1 and CDR2: SGHTA and FQGNSA. The CDR3 DNA reads TGTGCCAGCAGCCCAAAGCGGAACACTGAAGCTTTCTTT. This codes for CASSPKRNTEAFF. The full variable domain, in which reference TRBV7-2 and TRBJ1-1 provide the parts outside the CDR3, is GAGVSQSPSNKVTEKGKDVELRCDPISGHTALYWYRQSLGQGLEFLIYFQGNSAPDKSGLPSDRFSAERTGGSVSTLTIQRTQQEDSAVYLCASSPKRNTEAFFGQGTRLTVV.

This chain uses TRBV11-3 with TRBJ2-7; 10 positions match TRBD1. CDR3 length: 17 amino acids. In germline, CDR1 is SGHNT, CDR2 YENEEA. The V segment lost 5 bases and the J segment 6 bases; nucleotides outside the gene matches: 16. The chain's CDR3 is CASSPRDRGLGFREQYF. For the CDR3, the DNA is TGTGCCAGCAGCCCCCGGGACAGGGGATTGGGCTTCCGCGAGCAGTACTTC.

The V gene is TRBV5-4, the J gene TRBJ2-1, with TRBD2 matching 13 bases. V lost 4 bases to trimming and J lost 3 bases; unmatched junction nucleotides: 4. Germline V gene lookup returns CDR1 SGHNT and CDR2 YYREEE (reference sequence). The CDR3 has 16 amino acids. The CDR3 DNA sequence: TGTGCCAGCAGCGGCAGACTAGCGGGAGGCTACAATGAGCAGTTCTTC. This gives the protein CASSGRLAGGYNEQFF.

The rearrangement links TRBV25-1 to TRBJ2-3, with 9 positions matching TRBD1. The CDR3 length is 14 residues. V trimming: 5 bases; J trimming: 5 bases; junction bases outside the gene matches: 5. Germline CDR1 reads MGHDK; CDR2 reads SYGVNS. In DNA form, the CDR3 reads TGTGCCAGCAGTCAACAGGGGGCAGAAGATACGCAGTATTTT. As protein: CASSQQGAEDTQYF.

V and J are TRBV7-3 and TRBJ2-1, with D tentatively TRBD2 (7 bases). The germline V gene encodes CDR1 SGHTA and CDR2 FQGTGA. There are 16 residues in the CDR3. V lost 5 bases to trimming and J lost 0 bases, with 14 bases between them. For the CDR3, the DNA is TGTGCCAGCAGCCCCAGGGGCGGGAGCTCCTACAATGAGCAGTTCTTC. It translates to CASSPRGGSSYNEQFF.

The chain has TRBV5-1 and TRBJ1-4, with D possibly matching TRBD1 (5 bases). Looked up from germline, CDR1 is SGHRS and CDR2 is YFSETQ. Trimming pared 0 bases from V and 4 bases from J, leaving 7 bases between. The CDR3 has 14 amino acids. For the CDR3, the DNA is TGCGCCAGCAGCTTGGGGGGGTATAATGAAAAACTGTTTTTT. Protein sequence: CASSLGGYNEKLFF.

The chain is built from TRBV5-6 and TRBJ2-7, with D possibly called TRBD1 or TRBD2 (6 bases each). Germline loops: CDR1 SGHDT, CDR2 YYEEEE. Trimming shortened V by 4 bases and J by 3 bases, and 14 bases separated the two germline ends. The CDR3 is made up of 14 amino acids. The CDR3 coding sequence is TGTGCCAGCAGCAGGGGGGAGTCTTACTACGAGCAGTACTTC. This translates into CASSRGESYYEQYF.

This chain joins TRBV6-6 and TRBJ2-7; 13 bases align to TRBD2. With 4 bases clipped from V and 7 bases from J, the junction kept 7 bases outside the gene matches. In germline, CDR1 is MNHNY, CDR2 SVGAGI (reference sequence). The CDR3 has 15 residues. CDR3 residues: CASSLTSGRAQEQYF. In DNA, the CDR3 is TGTGCCAGCAGTTTAACTAGCGGGAGGGCTCAGGAGCAGTACTTC.

This sequence joins TRBV30 and TRBJ2-7, with 8 nucleotides matching TRBD1. The CDR3 has 21 amino acids. V lost 3 bases to trimming and J lost 4 bases; unmatched junction nucleotides: 29. The germline CDR1 and CDR2 sequences are GTSNPN and SVGIG (reference sequence). The CDR3 region is CAWSGPSKTDRAADSLYEQYF. The CDR3, as DNA: TGTGCCTGGAGCGGACCCAGTAAAACGGACAGGGCGGCCGATTCACTTTACGAGCAGTACTTC.

This clone has a handful of counts. The genes are TRBV10-3 and TRBJ1-5; the D is unclear. The CDR3 contains 12 residues. Trimming took off 3 bases at V and 0 bases at J, with 0 bases between the two ends. Per germline, CDR1 ENHRY and CDR2 SYGVKD. CDR3 in DNA: TGTGCCATCAGTGATAGCAATCAGCCCCAGCATTTT. Encoded protein: CAISDSNQPQHF.

This clone turned up a few times. V usage is TRBV28 and J usage is TRBJ1-2; D not resolved. The germline V and J ends were trimmed by 6 bases and 7 bases, with 18 bases remaining between them. Germline CDR1 and CDR2: MDHEN and SYDVKM. This CDR3 region has 14 residues. The CDR3 here is CASSLSTGRLGYTF. CDR3 nucleotides: TGTGCCAGCAGCCTAAGCACCGGACGACTTGGCTACACCTTC.

This clone was detected only once. This chain joins TRBV21-1 and TRBJ2-4; the DNA was not used to check the table's D call, TRBD1. TRBV21-1 is deemed a pseudogene. The CDR3 spans 15 residues. This CDR3 is CASTQGALAKNIQYF. Here the CDR3 DNA reads TGTGCCAGCACCCAGGGGGCCCTAGCCAAAAACATTCAGTACTTC.

The chain has TRBV4-1 and TRBJ2-1; a possible D gene is TRBD2 (5 bases). CDR3 size: 18 residues. V was trimmed by 0 bases and J by 0 bases, leaving 15 bases between them. In germline, CDR1 is MGHRA, CDR2 YSYEKL. The CDR3 nucleotides are TGCGCCAGCAGCCAAGATCACTTGCGGAGGAGCTCCTACAATGAGCAGTTCTTC. This encodes CASSQDHLRRSSYNEQFF.

The chain carries TRBV6-1 and TRBJ2-5, with 11 bases matching TRBD1. Judging by the DNA end, TRBJ2-7 fits better; the J call may be wrong. The CDR3 sequence is 16 residues long. Germline V gene data show CDR1 as MNHNS and CDR2 as SASEGT. This CDR3 is CASSEGRTGGDYEQYF. The CDR3 DNA is TGTGCCAGCAGTGAGGGACGGACAGGGGGCGATTACGAGCAGTACTTC.

This clone was found once. V usage is TRBV2 and J usage is TRBJ1-4; D is uncertain. Trimming removed 1 base from V and 10 bases from J, with 13 bases in between. The CDR3 contains 14 residues. CDR1 and CDR2 from the germline V gene are SNHLY and FYNNEI. CDR3 coding DNA: TGTGCCAGCAGTGAAGACCGGGCAGTAGGAAAACTGTTTTTT. Translation: CASSEDRAVGKLFF.

This clone was seen once. The V call is TRBV19, the J call TRBJ1-1; D gene uncertain. The V end lost 6 bases, the J end lost 1 base, and 9 bases lay between the germline ends. The V gene's germline CDR1 is LNHDA and CDR2 SQIVND (reference sequence). The CDR3 consists of 13 residues. CDR3 DNA: TGTGCCAGTAGCCTCTGGGAGAACACTGAAGCTTTCTTT. Amino acids: CASSLWENTEAFF.

This clone was seen only once. The chain is built from TRBV11-3 and TRBJ2-3; tentatively, D is TRBD2 (5 bases). CDR1 and CDR2 (germline): SGHNT, YENEEA. The CDR3 loop spans 13 amino acids. V was trimmed by 7 bases and J by 3 bases, leaving 11 bases between them. The CDR3 DNA sequence: TGTGCCAGCAAAGGAGGCGCGACAGATACGCAGTATTTT. It yields the protein CASKGGATDTQYF. The full variable domain, in which reference TRBV11-3 and TRBJ2-3 provide the parts outside the CDR3, is EAGVVQSPRYKIIEKKQPVAFWCNPISGHNTLYWYLQNLGQGPELLIRYENEEAVDDSQLPKDRFSAERLKGVDSTLKIQPAELGDSAVYLCASKGGATDTQYFGPGTRLTVL.

This clone came up a few times. V and J are TRBV5-4 and TRBJ2-7, with D perhaps assigned TRBD1 or TRBD2 (7 bases each). The CDR3 contains 15 residues. CDR1 and CDR2 from the germline V gene are SGHNT and YYREEE (reference sequence). V lost 4 bases and J 4 bases, leaving 18 bases between the germline ends. CDR3 bases: TGTGCCAGCAGCCCCAGGGGGGGGCGCGGGTACGAGCAGTACTTC. As protein: CASSPRGGRGYEQYF.

This clone was observed a few times. The chain is built from TRBV27 and TRBJ1-2, with D unresolved. The CDR3 totals 12 residues. V shed 5 bases and J shed 4 bases, with 8 bases lying between them. Germline lookup yields CDR1 MNHEY and CDR2 SMNVEV (reference sequence). The CDR3 DNA sequence: TGTGCCAGCAGTCCTCAAGGCTATGGCTACACCTTC. It specifies CASSPQGYGYTF.

The genes are TRBV2 and TRBJ2-7; 9 positions match TRBD1. Germline V gene lookup returns CDR1 SNHLY and CDR2 FYNNEI. The CDR3 covers 14 residues. V trimming: 6 bases; J trimming: 3 bases; junction bases outside the gene matches: 6. CDR3: CASRDDRGNYEQYF. CDR3 nucleotide sequence: TGTGCCAGCAGGGATGACAGGGGGAACTACGAGCAGTACTTC.